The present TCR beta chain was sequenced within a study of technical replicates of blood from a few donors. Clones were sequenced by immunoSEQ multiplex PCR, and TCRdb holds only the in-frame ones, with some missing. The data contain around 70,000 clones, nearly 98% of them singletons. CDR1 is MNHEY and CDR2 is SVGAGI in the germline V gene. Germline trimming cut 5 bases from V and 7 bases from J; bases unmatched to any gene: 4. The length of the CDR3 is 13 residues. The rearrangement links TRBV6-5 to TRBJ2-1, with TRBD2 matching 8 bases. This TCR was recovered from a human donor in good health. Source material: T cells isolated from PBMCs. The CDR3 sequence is CASSSGSKNEQFF. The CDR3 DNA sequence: TGTGCCAGCAGTAGCGGGAGTAAGAATGAGCAGTTCTTC.